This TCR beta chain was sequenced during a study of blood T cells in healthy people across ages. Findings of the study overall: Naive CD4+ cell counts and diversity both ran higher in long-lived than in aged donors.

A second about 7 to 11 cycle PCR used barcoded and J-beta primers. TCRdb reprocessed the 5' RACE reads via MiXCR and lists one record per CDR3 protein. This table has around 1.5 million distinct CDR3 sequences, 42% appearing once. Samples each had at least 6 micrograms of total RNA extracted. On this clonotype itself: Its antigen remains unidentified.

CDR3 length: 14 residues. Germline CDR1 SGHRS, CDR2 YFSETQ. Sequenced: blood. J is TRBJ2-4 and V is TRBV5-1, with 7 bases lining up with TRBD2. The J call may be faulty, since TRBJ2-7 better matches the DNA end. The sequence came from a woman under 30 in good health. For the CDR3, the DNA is TGCGCCAGCAGCCTCCAGCTAGCGGCAGGCGAGCAGTACTTC. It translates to CASSLQLAAGEQYF.